The following is a TCR beta chain sequence with its context. Its target is not known. Sequencing used immunoSEQ multiplex PCR; TCRdb keeps in-frame clones, though not all of them. The table lists roughly 7,000 clones, about 92% of them singletons. The CDR3 runs 13 residues. Trimming removed 7 bases at V and 4 bases at J, with 14 bases between. In germline, CDR1 is SGHDT, CDR2 YYEEEE. The data are from a study of T cells and Merkel cell carcinoma outcomes. Study-wide results and caveats: Merkel cell carcinoma outcomes were reportedly predicted by repertoire and T-cell density.

The sequencing input was tumor tissue from Merkel cell carcinoma. The chain has TRBV5-6 and TRBJ1-1, with no clear D. The TCR was taken from a human donor with Merkel cell carcinoma. The chain's CDR3 is CASLWGEGTEAFF. The CDR3 coding sequence is TGTGCCAGCTTGTGGGGAGAGGGCACTGAAGCTTTCTTT.